The present entry profiles one TCR beta chain with its context. The J segment lost 4 bases and the V segment lost 0 bases, leaving 2 bases of the junction unmatched. Per germline, CDR1 SGDLS and CDR2 YYNGEE. This CDR3 comprises 16 residues. Libraries were prepared by immunoSEQ multiplex PCR; TCRdb keeps only in-frame clonotypes and omits some of them. The profile shows under 15,000 clones, roughly 87% of them singletons. The data were obtained in a study of OX40 agonist ivuxolimab in advanced cancers. The wider study: Dose-escalation subjects each had hepatocellular carcinoma, melanoma, renal cell or head and neck cancer. Three individuals attained partial responses, comprising one hepatocellular carcinoma case and two cutaneous melanoma cases.

Source: CD4+ or CD8+ T cells sorted from blood, taken in a trial of the OX40 agonist ivuxolimab. This sequence was found in an adult with an advanced solid tumor such as melanoma, head and neck, liver or kidney cancer. This chain links TRBV9 with TRBJ2-1, with 12 positions matching TRBD1. The DNA of the CDR3 is TGTGCCAGCAGCGTAGAGGGACAGGGGGCTTACAATGAGCAGTTCTTC. This gives the protein CASSVEGQGAYNEQFF.